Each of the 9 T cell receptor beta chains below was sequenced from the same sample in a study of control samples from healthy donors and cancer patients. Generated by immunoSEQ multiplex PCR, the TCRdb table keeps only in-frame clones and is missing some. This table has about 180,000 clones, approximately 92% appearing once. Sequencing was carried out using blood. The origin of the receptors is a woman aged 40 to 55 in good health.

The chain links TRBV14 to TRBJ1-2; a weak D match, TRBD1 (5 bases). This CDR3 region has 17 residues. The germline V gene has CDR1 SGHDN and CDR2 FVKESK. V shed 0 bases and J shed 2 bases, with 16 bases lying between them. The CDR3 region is CASSQDTQGGTNYGYTF. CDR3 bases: TGTGCCAGCAGCCAAGATACACAAGGCGGGACCAACTATGGCTACACCTTC.

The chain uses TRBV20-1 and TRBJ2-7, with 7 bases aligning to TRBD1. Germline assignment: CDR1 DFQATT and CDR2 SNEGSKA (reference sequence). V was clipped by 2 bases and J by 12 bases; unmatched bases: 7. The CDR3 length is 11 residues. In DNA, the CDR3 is TGCAGTGCTAGAACCGGGGACAGTTGGTACTTC. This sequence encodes CSARTGDSWYF.

The CDR3 DNA sequence: TGTGCCAGCAGTGAACTCGGACCAGAAGATCAGCCCCAGCATTTT. Translation gives CASSELGPEDQPQHF. This chain uses TRBV6-1 with TRBJ1-5; D unresolved. This CDR3 has 15 residues. Between the trimmed V and J ends, which lost 2 bases and 5 bases, there was a span of 13 bases. Germline V CDR1 and CDR2: MNHNS, SASEGT.

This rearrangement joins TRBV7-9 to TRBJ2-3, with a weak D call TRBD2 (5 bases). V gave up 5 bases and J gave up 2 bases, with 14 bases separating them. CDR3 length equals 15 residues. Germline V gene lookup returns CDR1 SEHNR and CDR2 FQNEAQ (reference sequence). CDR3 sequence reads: CASSPNGGDTDTQYF. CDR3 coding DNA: TGTGCCAGCAGCCCTAATGGAGGCGACACAGATACGCAGTATTTT.

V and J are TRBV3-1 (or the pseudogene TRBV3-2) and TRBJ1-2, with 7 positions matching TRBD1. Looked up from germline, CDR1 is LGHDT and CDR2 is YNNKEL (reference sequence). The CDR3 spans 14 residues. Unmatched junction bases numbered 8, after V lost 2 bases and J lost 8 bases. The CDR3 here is CASSQKGAGVGYTF. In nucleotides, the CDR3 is TGTGCCAGCAGCCAAAAGGGGGCAGGGGTCGGCTACACCTTC.

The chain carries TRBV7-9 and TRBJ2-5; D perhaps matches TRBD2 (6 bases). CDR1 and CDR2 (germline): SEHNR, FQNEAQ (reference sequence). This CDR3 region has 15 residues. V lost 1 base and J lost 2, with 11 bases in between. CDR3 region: CASSLGGAGQETQYF. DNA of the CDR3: TGTGCCAGCAGCTTAGGGGGCGCGGGGCAAGAGACCCAGTACTTC.

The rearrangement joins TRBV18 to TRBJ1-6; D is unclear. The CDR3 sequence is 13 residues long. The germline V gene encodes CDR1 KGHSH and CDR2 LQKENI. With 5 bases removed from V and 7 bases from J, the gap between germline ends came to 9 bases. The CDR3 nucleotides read TGTGCCAGCTCAGGACCCGAAAATTCACCCCTCCACTTT. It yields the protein CASSGPENSPLHF.

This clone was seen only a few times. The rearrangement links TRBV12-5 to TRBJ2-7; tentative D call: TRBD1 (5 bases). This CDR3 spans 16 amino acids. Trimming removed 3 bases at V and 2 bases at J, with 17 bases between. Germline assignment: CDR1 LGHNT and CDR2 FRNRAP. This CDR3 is CASGFLREIGTYEQYF. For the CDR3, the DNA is TGTGCTAGTGGTTTTCTCAGGGAAATAGGGACCTACGAGCAGTACTTC.

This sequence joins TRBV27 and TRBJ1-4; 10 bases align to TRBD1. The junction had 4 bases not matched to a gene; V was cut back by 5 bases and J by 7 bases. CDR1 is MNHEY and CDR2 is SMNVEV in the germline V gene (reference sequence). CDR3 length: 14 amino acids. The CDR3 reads CASSARDRGEKLFF. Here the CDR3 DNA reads TGTGCCAGCAGTGCCCGGGACAGGGGTGAAAAACTGTTTTTT.